What follows are 32 T cell receptor beta chains derived from one specimen sequenced in a study of CD4 T cells in relation to SARS-CoV-2 and coronaviruses. Unexposed donor CD4+ T cells date from about 2011-2019, before the COVID-19 pandemic. Profiling relied on immunoSEQ multiplex PCR, and the TCRdb table lists in-frame clones only, not all of them. The table lists some 69,000 clones, about 95% of them singletons, with over 0.11% in the top ten. Material: naive CD4+ T cells from PBMCs. Described subset: naive CD4+ T cells isolated by negative enrichment. These receptor sequences come from a human donor in good health.

This chain joins TRBV21-1 and TRBJ2-2; the D call TRBD1 from the table was never checked on the DNA. TRBV21-1 is reported as a pseudogene. This CDR3 region has 17 residues. The CDR3 nucleotides read TGTGCCAGCAGCAAAGTGTGCAGGGGGCACGGCACCGGGGAGCTGTTTTTT. Encoded protein: CASSKVCRGHGTGELFF.

V gene TRBV5-1 combines with J gene TRBJ1-5, with D possibly TRBD1 on 6 matching bases. This CDR3 region has 16 residues. V lost 4 bases and J 4 bases, leaving 18 bases between the germline ends. The V gene's germline CDR1 is SGHRS and CDR2 YFSETQ. The CDR3 sequence: CASSQGPDRRNQPQHF. CDR3 nucleotides: TGCGCCAGCAGCCAGGGACCCGACAGGAGGAATCAGCCCCAGCATTTT.

This clone was recorded once. J is TRBJ2-3 and V is TRBV10-2; D uncertain. CDR1 and CDR2 from the germline V gene are WSHSY and SAAADI. CDR3 size: 16 residues. Trimming shortened V by 0 bases and J by 5 bases, and 15 bases separated the two germline ends. The CDR3 DNA reads TGCGCCAGCAGTGAGTCCGGTCTGGCTAGAAGAGATACGCAGTATTTT. Translating gives CASSESGLARRDTQYF.

CDR3 nucleotide sequence: TGTGCCAGCAGCAAATGGGGTACAGGGGTGGACACTGAAGCTTTCTTT. It specifies CASSKWGTGVDTEAFF. This sequence joins TRBV21-1 and TRBJ1-1; the table's TRBD1 call for D was not verified on the DNA. TRBV21-1 is termed a pseudogene. The CDR3 is made up of 16 amino acids.

The chain links TRBV7-9 to TRBJ2-1, with D unclear. With 10 bases removed from V and 0 bases from J, the gap between germline ends came to 13 bases. The CDR3 is made up of 14 amino acids. The germline gives CDR1 SEHNR, CDR2 FQNEAQ (reference sequence). Written as DNA, the CDR3 is TGTGCCACCCAACTTCAAAACTCCTACAATGAGCAGTTCTTC. Translation: CATQLQNSYNEQFF.

The chain recombines TRBV7-9 with TRBJ2-4; 10 nucleotides align to TRBD1. This CDR3 has 13 residues. The V and J ends lost 6 bases and 8 bases, in that order; junction bases with no gene match: 4. Germline V gene data show CDR1 as SEHNR and CDR2 as FQNEAQ (reference sequence). The CDR3, as DNA: TGTGCCAGCAGTCGGACAGGGGGGGACATTCAGTACTTC. This translates into CASSRTGGDIQYF.

This chain uses TRBV10-1 with TRBJ2-1, with a weak D call TRBD2 (5 bases). This CDR3 is 12 amino acids long. Germline CDR1 WNHNN, CDR2 SYGVQD (reference sequence). Trimming took 5 bases from V and 4 from J, leaving 6 bases between them. The CDR3 sequence is CASSPGYNEQFF. CDR3 DNA sequence: TGCGCCAGCAGTCCGGGGTACAATGAGCAGTTCTTC.

This chain uses TRBV5-1 with TRBJ2-7; D may be TRBD1 or TRBD2 (5 bases each). The length of the CDR3 is 17 residues. V was pared by 4 bases and J by 0 bases, with 20 bases between. CDR1 and CDR2 (germline): SGHRS, YFSETQ. CDR3 DNA sequence: TGCGCCAGCAGCCTGAAGATTCCCGGGACCACCTCCTACGAGCAGTACTTC. This codes for CASSLKIPGTTSYEQYF.

The chain combines TRBV19 with TRBJ1-1; no reliable D call. The ends were cut back, 2 bases at V and 1 base at J, with 14 bases in the middle. CDR1 is LNHDA and CDR2 is SQIVND in the germline V gene (reference sequence). This CDR3 comprises 16 residues. The CDR3 DNA follows: TGTGCCAGTAGTATATTTGGAAGGGCCCCGAACACTGAAGCTTTCTTT. Its translation is CASSIFGRAPNTEAFF.

The CDR3 region has the DNA TGTGCCAGTAGTGAACGAGGGGTCTCTGGGGCCAACGTCCTGACTTTC. Protein: CASSERGVSGANVLTF. The chain combines TRBV19 with TRBJ2-6; the D call may be TRBD1 or TRBD2 (5 bases each). The CDR3 spans 16 residues. V lost 5 bases to trimming and J lost 0 bases, with 11 bases between them. Germline V lookup: CDR1 LNHDA, CDR2 SQIVND (reference sequence).

The V and J genes are TRBV28 and TRBJ2-2; D is perhaps TRBD1 (6 bases). The CDR3 has 15 amino acids. Germline assignment: CDR1 MDHEN and CDR2 SYDVKM. Trimming removed 5 bases at V and 4 bases at J, with 14 bases between. This CDR3 reads CASSLTGSATGELFF. CDR3 nucleotides: TGTGCCAGCAGTCTTACAGGGTCGGCCACCGGGGAGCTGTTTTTT.

The CDR3 sequence: CASSPRLTLYEQYF. The DNA for the CDR3 is TGTGCCAGCAGCCCAAGACTGACACTCTACGAGCAGTACTTC. The chain recombines TRBV28 with TRBJ2-7; no clear D. Looked up from germline, CDR1 is MDHEN and CDR2 is SYDVKM. This CDR3 is 14 amino acids long. Trimming removed 6 bases at V and 3 bases at J, with 15 bases between.

V gene TRBV5-4 combines with J gene TRBJ2-7, with 7 nucleotides matching TRBD1. The CDR3 totals 15 residues. Trimming cost V 0 bases and J 0 bases; bases outside gene matches: 3. Germline values: CDR1 SGHNT, CDR2 YYREEE (reference sequence). In DNA, the CDR3 is TGTGCCAGCAGCTTGGAGGGGGCCAGCTCCTACGAGCAGTACTTC. It is translated as CASSLEGASSYEQYF.

The chain couples TRBV7-9 to TRBJ2-7, with a weak D call TRBD1 (6 bases). The V gene lost 4 bases and the J gene lost 1 base, with 11 bases spanning the gap. Per the germline V gene, CDR1 is SEHNR and CDR2 is FQNEAQ (reference sequence). The CDR3 sequence is 14 residues long. The CDR3 sequence: CASSSQTGSYEQYF. In nucleotides, the CDR3 is TGTGCCAGCAGCTCTCAAACAGGGTCCTACGAGCAGTACTTC.

V usage is TRBV15 and J usage is TRBJ2-7; D not certain. CDR3 size: 12 residues. The V gene's germline CDR1 is LNHNV and CDR2 YYDKDF (reference sequence). With 0 bases removed from V and 5 bases from J, the gap between germline ends came to 5 bases. CDR3 amino acids: CATSRDLNEQYF. DNA of the CDR3: TGTGCCACCAGCAGAGATTTGAACGAGCAGTACTTC. Full variable domain (rest looked up from reference TRBV15 and TRBJ2-7): DAMVIQNPRYQVTQFGKPVTLSCSQTLNHNVMYWYQQKSSQAPKLLFHYYDKDFNNEADTPDNFQSRRPNTSFCFLDIRSPGLGDTAMYLCATSRDLNEQYFGPGTRLTVT.

The CDR3 bases are TGCGCCAGCAGCATACGACAAGCCACAGATACGCAGTATTTT. It specifies CASSIRQATDTQYF. The chain has TRBV5-1 and TRBJ2-3, with D hard to call. The germline gives CDR1 SGHRS, CDR2 YFSETQ. Trimming removed 4 bases at V and 2 bases at J, with 11 bases between. The CDR3 covers 14 residues. The full variable domain, its missing parts supplied by reference TRBV5-1 and TRBJ2-3, is KAGVTQTPRYLIKTRGQQVTLSCSPISGHRSVSWYQQTPGQGLQFLFEYFSETQRNKGNFPGRFSGRQFSNSRSEMNVSTLELGDSALYLCASSIRQATDTQYFGPGTRLTVL.

The chain couples TRBV5-5 to TRBJ1-3; D unresolved. Germline CDR1 reads SGHKS; CDR2 reads YYEKEE (reference sequence). With 4 bases removed from V and 0 bases from J, the gap between germline ends came to 14 bases. The CDR3 extends over 16 amino acids. CDR3 nucleotide sequence: TGTGCCAGCAGCCTACACGACGCCGACTCTGGAAACACCATATATTTT. Protein sequence: CASSLHDADSGNTIYF.

The chain recombines TRBV27 with TRBJ1-5; no reliable D call. Germline CDR1 is MNHEY and CDR2 is SMNVEV (reference sequence). V lost 0 bases and J 0 bases, leaving 3 bases between the germline ends. The CDR3 is made up of 14 amino acids. CDR3 in amino acids: CASSLSDSNQPQHF. CDR3 nucleotide sequence: TGTGCCAGCAGTTTATCTGATAGCAATCAGCCCCAGCATTTT.

The CDR3: CASSLDIGGTEAFF. Here the CDR3 DNA reads TGTGCCAGCAGCTTAGATATCGGGGGCACTGAAGCTTTCTTT. The rearrangement links TRBV11-2 to TRBJ1-1, with TRBD1 as a possible D gene (5 bases). V dropped 0 bases and J dropped 4 bases, with 9 bases sitting between them. The CDR3 loop spans 14 amino acids. Germline V gene lookup returns CDR1 SGHAT and CDR2 FQNNGV.

The V call is TRBV5-6, the J call TRBJ2-7; D perhaps matches TRBD1 (6 bases). V was pared by 0 bases and J by 5 bases, with 15 bases between. The CDR3 sequence is 15 residues long. From germline, CDR1 is SGHDT and CDR2 YYEEEE. CDR3 in amino acids: CASSLARQGYNEQYF. The CDR3 bases are TGTGCCAGCAGCTTGGCTCGGCAGGGGTATAACGAGCAGTACTTC.

The chain links TRBV5-1 to TRBJ1-3; tentatively, D is TRBD1 (5 bases). The germline V gene encodes CDR1 SGHRS and CDR2 YFSETQ. Trimming shortened V by 6 bases and J by 0 bases, and 22 bases separated the two germline ends. The CDR3 covers 18 residues. The CDR3 nucleotides read TGCGCCAGCATCACGGGAGGGGCCAACGGAGGCTCTGGAAACACCATATATTTT. This encodes CASITGGANGGSGNTIYF.

J is TRBJ1-1 and V is TRBV4-1; D remains ambiguous. Germline V CDR1 and CDR2: MGHRA, YSYEKL. V lost 0 bases and J lost 6, with 11 bases in between. The CDR3 length is 14 residues. The CDR3 here is CASSQEGGKPEAFF. CDR3 sequence (DNA): TGCGCCAGCAGCCAAGAGGGAGGGAAACCTGAAGCTTTCTTT.

A single count supports this clone. The chain has TRBV14 and TRBJ1-6, with D hard to call. With 0 bases removed from V and 9 bases from J, the gap between germline ends came to 9 bases. The CDR3 is made up of 14 amino acids. Germline V CDR1 and CDR2: SGHDN, FVKESK. This CDR3 reads CASSQDITFSPLHF. CDR3 sequence (DNA): TGTGCCAGCAGCCAAGATATAACCTTTTCACCCCTCCACTTT.

The chain couples TRBV6-1 to TRBJ2-7, with 10 bases aligning to TRBD2. Per the germline V gene, CDR1 is MNHNS and CDR2 is SASEGT. V was pared by 4 bases and J by 4 bases, with 16 bases of the junction left unmatched. The CDR3 totals 18 residues. The CDR3 loop reads CASSGGGRAASGSYEQYF. In DNA form, the CDR3 reads TGTGCCAGCAGTGGGGGGGGGCGCGCGGCTAGCGGGAGTTACGAGCAGTACTTC.

This chain joins TRBV19 and TRBJ1-1; TRBD1 might be the D (5 bases). Germline CDR1 reads LNHDA; CDR2 reads SQIVND (reference sequence). This CDR3 has 14 amino acids. The V end was cut by 5 bases, the J end by 4 bases, with 14 bases between. The CDR3 region is CASSAGPSGTEAFF. The CDR3 region has the DNA TGTGCCAGTAGTGCGGGACCTTCGGGCACTGAAGCTTTCTTT.

The V call is TRBV19, the J call TRBJ1-5; TRBD1 agrees at 7 bases. The CDR3 sequence is 14 residues long. Unmatched junction bases numbered 3, after V lost 5 bases and J lost 2 bases. Germline CDR1 reads LNHDA; CDR2 reads SQIVND (reference sequence). CDR3: CASSATGGNQPQHF. The CDR3 DNA reads as TGTGCCAGTAGTGCTACAGGGGGCAATCAGCCCCAGCATTTT.

The CDR3 DNA follows: TGTGCCAGCTCATTCGGGTGGGGGAGTGACACTGAAGCTTTCTTT. It specifies CASSFGWGSDTEAFF. The chain has TRBV18 and TRBJ1-1; D perhaps matches TRBD1 (5 bases). V was pared by 5 bases and J by 3 bases, with 16 bases between. The germline gives CDR1 KGHSH, CDR2 LQKENI. The CDR3 runs 15 residues.

This clone has just one count. This sequence joins TRBV5-4 and TRBJ1-1, with TRBD1 matching 9 bases. This CDR3 spans 15 amino acids. From germline, CDR1 is SGHNT and CDR2 YYREEE (reference sequence). With 4 bases clipped from V and 6 bases from J, the junction kept 10 bases outside the gene matches. CDR3 in amino acids: CASSTPTGGTPEAFF. The DNA for the CDR3 is TGTGCCAGCAGCACCCCGACAGGGGGGACCCCTGAAGCTTTCTTT.

The chain uses TRBV12-3 or TRBV12-4 and TRBJ2-1; 7 bases agree with TRBD2. V shed 3 bases and J 10 bases; nucleotides not matched to a gene: 3. The CDR3 extends over 12 amino acids. CDR3 amino acids: CASSLTSWEQFF. In DNA, the CDR3 is TGTGCCAGCAGTTTGACTAGCTGGGAGCAGTTCTTC.

The chain joins TRBV5-1 to TRBJ1-5; possibly TRBD1 for D (5 bases). Germline CDR1 is SGHRS and CDR2 is YFSETQ. The CDR3 is made up of 15 amino acids. Deletions cut 7 bases from V and 7 bases from J, with 21 bases between. The CDR3 loop reads CASAPTGRGGQPQHF. The CDR3 bases are TGCGCCAGCGCACCGACGGGACGGGGCGGACAGCCCCAGCATTTT. Combining the CDR3 with reference TRBV5-1 and TRBJ1-5 gives the whole variable domain KAGVTQTPRYLIKTRGQQVTLSCSPISGHRSVSWYQQTPGQGLQFLFEYFSETQRNKGNFPGRFSGRQFSNSRSEMNVSTLELGDSALYLCASAPTGRGGQPQHFGDGTRLSIL.

The rearrangement joins TRBV10-3 to TRBJ1-2; 9 nucleotides line up with TRBD1. The junction had 13 bases not matched to a gene; V was cut back by 6 bases and J by 8 bases. CDR1 ENHRY and CDR2 SYGVKD come from the germline V gene. This CDR3 comprises 15 residues. The CDR3 coding sequence is TGTGCCATCAGGGGGACAGGGAACGCTTCAGTCGGCTACACCTTC. The encoded protein is CAIRGTGNASVGYTF.

This chain connects TRBV27 to TRBJ2-7, with 7 nucleotides matching TRBD1. CDR3 size: 14 residues. V gave up 6 bases and J gave up 0 bases; unmatched junction bases: 5. CDR1 and CDR2 (germline): MNHEY, SMNVEV (reference sequence). In nucleotides, the CDR3 is TGTGCCAGCAGCCGGGCAGGGGGCTCCTACGAGCAGTACTTC. The encoded protein is CASSRAGGSYEQYF.